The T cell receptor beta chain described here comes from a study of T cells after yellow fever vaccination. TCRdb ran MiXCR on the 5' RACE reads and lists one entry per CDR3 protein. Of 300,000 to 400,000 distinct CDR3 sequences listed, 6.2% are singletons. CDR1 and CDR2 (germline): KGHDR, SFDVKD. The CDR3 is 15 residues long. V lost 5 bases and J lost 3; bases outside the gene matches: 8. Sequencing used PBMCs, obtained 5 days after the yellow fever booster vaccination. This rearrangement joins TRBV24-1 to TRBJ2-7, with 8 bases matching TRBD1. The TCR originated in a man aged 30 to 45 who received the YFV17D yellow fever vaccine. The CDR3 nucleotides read TGTGCCACCAGTGGACGGGACAGGCATTACTACGAGCAGTACTTC. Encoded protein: CATSGRDRHYYEQYF.